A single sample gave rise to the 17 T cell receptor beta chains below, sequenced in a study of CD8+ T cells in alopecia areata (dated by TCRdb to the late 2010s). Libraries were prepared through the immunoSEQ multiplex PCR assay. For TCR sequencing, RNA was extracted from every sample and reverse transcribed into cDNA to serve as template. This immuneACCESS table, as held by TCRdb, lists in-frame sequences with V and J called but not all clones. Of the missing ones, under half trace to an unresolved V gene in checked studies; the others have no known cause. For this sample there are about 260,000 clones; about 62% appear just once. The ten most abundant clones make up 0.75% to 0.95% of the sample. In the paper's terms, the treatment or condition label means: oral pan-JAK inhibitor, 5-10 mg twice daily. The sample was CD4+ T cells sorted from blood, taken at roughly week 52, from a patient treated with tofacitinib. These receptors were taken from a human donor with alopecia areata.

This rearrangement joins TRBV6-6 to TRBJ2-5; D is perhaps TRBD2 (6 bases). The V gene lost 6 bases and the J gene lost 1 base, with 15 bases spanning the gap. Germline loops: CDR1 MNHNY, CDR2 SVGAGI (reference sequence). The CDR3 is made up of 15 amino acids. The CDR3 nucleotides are TGTGCCAGCAGGGGAGGACCGAGGGTCCAAGAGACCCAGTACTTC. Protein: CASRGGPRVQETQYF.

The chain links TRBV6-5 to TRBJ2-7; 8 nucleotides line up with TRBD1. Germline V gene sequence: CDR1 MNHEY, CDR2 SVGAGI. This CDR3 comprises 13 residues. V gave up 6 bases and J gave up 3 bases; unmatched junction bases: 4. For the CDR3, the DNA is TGTGCCAGCAGCCAGACAGGGGACTACGAGCAGTACTTC. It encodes CASSQTGDYEQYF.

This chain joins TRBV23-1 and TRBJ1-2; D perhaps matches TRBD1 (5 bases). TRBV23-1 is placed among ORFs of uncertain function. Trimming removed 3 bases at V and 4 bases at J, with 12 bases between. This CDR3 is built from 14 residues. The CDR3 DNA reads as TGCGCCAGCAGTCAGGATACAGGTCGCTATGGCTACACCTTC. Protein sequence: CASSQDTGRYGYTF.

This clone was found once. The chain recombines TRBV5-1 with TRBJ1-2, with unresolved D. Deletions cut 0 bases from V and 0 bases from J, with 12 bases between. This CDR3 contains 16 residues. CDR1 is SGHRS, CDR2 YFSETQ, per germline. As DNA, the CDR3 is TGCGCCAGCAGCTTGGACAGCGCTACTACTAACTATGGCTACACCTTC. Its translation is CASSLDSATTNYGYTF.

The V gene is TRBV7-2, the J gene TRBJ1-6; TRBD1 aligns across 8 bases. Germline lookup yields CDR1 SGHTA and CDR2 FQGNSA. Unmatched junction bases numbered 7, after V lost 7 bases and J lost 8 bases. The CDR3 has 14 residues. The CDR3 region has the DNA TGTGCCAGCATGCCAGGGGGCCTAGATTCACCCCTCCACTTT. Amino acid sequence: CASMPGGLDSPLHF. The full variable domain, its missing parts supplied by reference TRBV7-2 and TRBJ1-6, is GAGVSQSPSNKVTEKGKDVELRCDPISGHTALYWYRQSLGQGLEFLIYFQGNSAPDKSGLPSDRFSAERTGGSVSTLTIQRTQQEDSAVYLCASMPGGLDSPLHFGNGTRLTVT.

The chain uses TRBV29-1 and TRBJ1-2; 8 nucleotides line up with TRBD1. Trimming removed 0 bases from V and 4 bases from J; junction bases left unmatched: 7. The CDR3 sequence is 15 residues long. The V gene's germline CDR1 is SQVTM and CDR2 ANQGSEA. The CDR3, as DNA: TGCAGCGTTGAAGATTCGGACAGGGAACTCTATGGCTACACCTTC. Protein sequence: CSVEDSDRELYGYTF.

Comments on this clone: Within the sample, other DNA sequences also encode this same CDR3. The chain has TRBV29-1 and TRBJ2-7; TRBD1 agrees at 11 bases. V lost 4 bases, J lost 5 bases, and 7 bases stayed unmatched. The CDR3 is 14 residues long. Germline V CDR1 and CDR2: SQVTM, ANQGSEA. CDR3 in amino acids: CSVVGGQGANEQYF. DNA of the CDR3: TGCAGCGTTGTAGGAGGACAGGGGGCTAACGAGCAGTACTTC.

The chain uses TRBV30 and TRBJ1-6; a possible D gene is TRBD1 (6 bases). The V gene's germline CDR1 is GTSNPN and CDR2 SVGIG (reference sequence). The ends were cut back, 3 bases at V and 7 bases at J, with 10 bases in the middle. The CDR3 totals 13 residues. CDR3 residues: CAWSAGANSPLHF. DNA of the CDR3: TGTGCCTGGAGCGCGGGGGCCAATTCACCCCTCCACTTT.

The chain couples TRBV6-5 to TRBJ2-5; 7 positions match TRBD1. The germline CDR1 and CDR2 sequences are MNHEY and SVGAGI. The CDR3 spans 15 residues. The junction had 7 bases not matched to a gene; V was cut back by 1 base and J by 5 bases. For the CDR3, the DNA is TGTGCCAGCAGTTACTACAGGGGCCACGGGGAGACCCAGTACTTC. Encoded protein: CASSYYRGHGETQYF.

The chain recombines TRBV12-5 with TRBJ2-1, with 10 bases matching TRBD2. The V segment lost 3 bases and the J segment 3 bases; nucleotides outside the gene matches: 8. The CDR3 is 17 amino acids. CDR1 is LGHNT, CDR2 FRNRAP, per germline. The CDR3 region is CASGLPISGGGYNEQFF. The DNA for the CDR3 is TGTGCTAGTGGTTTACCCATAAGCGGGGGGGGCTACAATGAGCAGTTCTTC.

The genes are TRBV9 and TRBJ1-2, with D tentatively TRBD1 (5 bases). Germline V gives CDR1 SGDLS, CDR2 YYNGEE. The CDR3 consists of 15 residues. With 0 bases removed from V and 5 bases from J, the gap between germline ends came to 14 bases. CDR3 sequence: CASSVAIQGGYGYTF. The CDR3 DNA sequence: TGTGCCAGCAGCGTAGCTATCCAGGGTGGGTATGGCTACACCTTC.

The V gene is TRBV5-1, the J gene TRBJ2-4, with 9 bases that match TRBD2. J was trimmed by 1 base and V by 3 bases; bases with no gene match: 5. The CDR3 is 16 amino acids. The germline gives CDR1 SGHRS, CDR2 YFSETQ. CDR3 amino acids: CASSSLGLAAKNIQYF. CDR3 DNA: TGCGCCAGCAGCTCGCTCGGACTAGCGGCCAAAAACATTCAGTACTTC.

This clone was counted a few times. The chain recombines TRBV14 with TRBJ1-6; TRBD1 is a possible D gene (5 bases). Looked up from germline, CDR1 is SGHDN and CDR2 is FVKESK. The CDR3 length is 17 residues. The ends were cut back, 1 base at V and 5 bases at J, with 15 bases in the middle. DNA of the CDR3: TGTGCCAGCAGCCAAGCTCATTCGGGACTAGATAATTCACCCCTCCACTTT. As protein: CASSQAHSGLDNSPLHF.

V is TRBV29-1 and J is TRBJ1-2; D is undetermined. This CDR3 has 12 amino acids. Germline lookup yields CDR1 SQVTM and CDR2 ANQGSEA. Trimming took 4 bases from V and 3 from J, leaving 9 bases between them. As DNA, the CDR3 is TGCAGCGTTGTAAGGGAGGACTATGGCTACACCTTC. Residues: CSVVREDYGYTF. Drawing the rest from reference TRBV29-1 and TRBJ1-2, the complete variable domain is SAVISQKPSRDICQRGTSLTIQCQVDSQVTMMFWYRQQPGQSLTLIATANQGSEATYESGFVIDKFPISRPNLTFSTLTVSNMSPEDSSIYLCSVVREDYGYTFGSGTRLTVV.

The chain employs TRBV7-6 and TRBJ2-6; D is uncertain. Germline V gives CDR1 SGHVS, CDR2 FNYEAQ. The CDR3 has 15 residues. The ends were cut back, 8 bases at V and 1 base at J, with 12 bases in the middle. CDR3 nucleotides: TGTGCCAGCCCACAGTCTCTTTCTGGGGCCAACGTCCTGACTTTC. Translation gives CASPQSLSGANVLTF.

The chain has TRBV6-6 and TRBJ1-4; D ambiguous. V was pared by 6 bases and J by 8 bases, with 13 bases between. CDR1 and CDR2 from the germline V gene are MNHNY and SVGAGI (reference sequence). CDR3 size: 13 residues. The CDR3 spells CASSPDFTEKLFF. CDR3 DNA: TGTGCCAGCAGCCCGGACTTTACCGAAAAACTGTTTTTT.

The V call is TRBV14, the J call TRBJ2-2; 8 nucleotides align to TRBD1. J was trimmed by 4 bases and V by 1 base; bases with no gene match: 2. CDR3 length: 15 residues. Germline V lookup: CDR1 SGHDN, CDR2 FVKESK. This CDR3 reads CASSQGQGSTGELFF. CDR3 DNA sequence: TGTGCCAGCAGCCAAGGACAGGGGAGCACCGGGGAGCTGTTTTTT.